This T cell receptor beta chain comes out of a study of cytomegalovirus exposure and HLA in healthy donors. Regarding this clone: Its antigen is unidentified.

Each donor was nominally healthy when sampled (though unrecorded immune exposures were likely). Study-level findings and limits: Some V segments, TRBV6-2 and TRBV6-3 among them, were indistinguishable and were therefore excluded. Later, an analysis showed that TCR beta chains associated with HLA were more clonally expanded than others that were equally common.

The PCR made use of 60 Vbeta and 13 Jbeta primers. The repertoire was sequenced with immunoSEQ multiplex PCR; TCRdb's copy has only in-frame clones and lacks some. The data contain about 150,000 clones, 75% to 85% of them seen just once; the ten biggest clones take up 5.6%. Germline-derived CDR1 and CDR2 are SGHTA and FQGNSA. The length of the CDR3 is 13 residues. V was pared by 3 bases and J by 6 bases, with 4 bases of the junction left unmatched. The sequencing sample was made of PBMCs. The sequence derives from a woman in her 40s in good health and CMV-seropositive. This sequence joins TRBV7-2 and TRBJ1-2, with 7 bases lining up with TRBD1. CDR3 bases: TGTGCCAGCAGCTTGACAGGGATTCATGGCTACACCTTC. Residues: CASSLTGIHGYTF. Full variable domain (outside the CDR3, taken from reference TRBV7-2 and TRBJ1-2): GAGVSQSPSNKVTEKGKDVELRCDPISGHTALYWYRQSLGQGLEFLIYFQGNSAPDKSGLPSDRFSAERTGGSVSTLTIQRTQQEDSAVYLCASSLTGIHGYTFGSGTRLTVV.